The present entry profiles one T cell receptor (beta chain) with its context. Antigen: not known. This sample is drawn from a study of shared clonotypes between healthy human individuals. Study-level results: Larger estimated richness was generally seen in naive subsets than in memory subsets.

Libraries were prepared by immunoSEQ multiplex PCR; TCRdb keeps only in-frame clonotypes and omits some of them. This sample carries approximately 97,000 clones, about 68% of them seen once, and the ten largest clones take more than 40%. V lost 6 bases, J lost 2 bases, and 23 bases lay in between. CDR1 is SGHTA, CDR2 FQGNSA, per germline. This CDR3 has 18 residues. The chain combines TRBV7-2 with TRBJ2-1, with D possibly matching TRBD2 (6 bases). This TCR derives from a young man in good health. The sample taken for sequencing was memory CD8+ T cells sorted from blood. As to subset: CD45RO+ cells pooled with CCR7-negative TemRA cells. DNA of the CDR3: TGTGCCAGCAGATTTCCCCGTGATAGCGGAGAAACCTACAATGAGCAGTTCTTC. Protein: CASRFPRDSGETYNEQFF.